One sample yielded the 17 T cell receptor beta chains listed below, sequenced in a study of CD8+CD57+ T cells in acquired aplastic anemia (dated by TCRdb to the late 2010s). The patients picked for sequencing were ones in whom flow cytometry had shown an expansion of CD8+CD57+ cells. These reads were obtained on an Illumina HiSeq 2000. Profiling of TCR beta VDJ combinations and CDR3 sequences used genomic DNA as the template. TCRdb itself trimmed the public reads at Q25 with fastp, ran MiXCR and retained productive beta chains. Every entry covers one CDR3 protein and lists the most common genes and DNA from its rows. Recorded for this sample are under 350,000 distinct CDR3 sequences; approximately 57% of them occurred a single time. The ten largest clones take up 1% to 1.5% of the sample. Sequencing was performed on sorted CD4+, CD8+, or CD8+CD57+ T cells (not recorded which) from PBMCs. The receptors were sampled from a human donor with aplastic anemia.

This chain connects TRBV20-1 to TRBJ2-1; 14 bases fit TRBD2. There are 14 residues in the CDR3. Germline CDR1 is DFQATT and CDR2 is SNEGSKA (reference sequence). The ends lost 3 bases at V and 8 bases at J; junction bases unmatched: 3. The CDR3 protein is CSARTSGGGDEQFF. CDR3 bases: TGCAGTGCTAGGACTAGCGGGGGGGGGGATGAGCAGTTCTTC.

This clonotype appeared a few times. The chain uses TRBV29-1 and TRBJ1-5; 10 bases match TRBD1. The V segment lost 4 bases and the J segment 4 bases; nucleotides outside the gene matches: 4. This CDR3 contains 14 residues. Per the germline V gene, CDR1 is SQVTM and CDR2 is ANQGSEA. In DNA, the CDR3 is TGCAGCGTTGCATGGACAGGGGGTAATCAGCCCCAGCATTTT. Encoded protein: CSVAWTGGNQPQHF.

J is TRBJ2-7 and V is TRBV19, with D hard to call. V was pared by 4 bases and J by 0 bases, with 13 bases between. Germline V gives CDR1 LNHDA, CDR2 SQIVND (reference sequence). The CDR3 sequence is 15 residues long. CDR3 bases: TGTGCCAGTAGTAGTTCACTTAGAAGCTCCTACGAGCAGTACTTC. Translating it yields CASSSSLRSSYEQYF.

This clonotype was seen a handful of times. In DNA form, the CDR3 reads TGTGCCAGCAGCCAGGGGGCGAAAAATTCACCCCTCCACTTT. Translating gives CASSQGAKNSPLHF. The V gene is TRBV7-6, the J gene TRBJ1-6, with 8 positions matching TRBD1. The CDR3 is 14 residues long. J lost 7 bases, V lost 5 bases, and 4 bases had no gene match. From germline, CDR1 is SGHVS and CDR2 FNYEAQ.

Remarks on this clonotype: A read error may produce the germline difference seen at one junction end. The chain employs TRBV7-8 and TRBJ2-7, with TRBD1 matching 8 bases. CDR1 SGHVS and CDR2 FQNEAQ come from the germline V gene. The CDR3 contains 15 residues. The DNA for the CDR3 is TGTGCCAGCAGCATCCCAGGGGGCCCGCTTTACGAGCGGTACTTC. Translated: CASSIPGGPLYERYF. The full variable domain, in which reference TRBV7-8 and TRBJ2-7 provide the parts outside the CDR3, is GAGVSQSPRYKVAKRGQDVALRCDPISGHVSLFWYQQALGQGPEFLTYFQNEAQLDKSGLPSDRFFAERPEGSVSTLKIQRTQQEDSAVYLCASSIPGGPLYERYFGPGTRLTVT.

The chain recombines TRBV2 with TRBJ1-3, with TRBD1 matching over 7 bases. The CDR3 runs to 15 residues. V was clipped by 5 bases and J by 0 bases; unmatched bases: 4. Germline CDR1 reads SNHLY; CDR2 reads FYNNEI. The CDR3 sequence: CASSMGQSSGNTIYF. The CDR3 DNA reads TGTGCCAGCAGTATGGGACAGAGCTCTGGAAACACCATATATTTT. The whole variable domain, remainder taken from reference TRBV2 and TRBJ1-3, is EPEVTQTPSHQVTQMGQEVILRCVPISNHLYFYWYRQILGQKVEFLVSFYNNEISEKSEIFDDQFSVERPDGSNFTLKIRSTKLEDSAMYFCASSMGQSSGNTIYFGEGSWLTVV.

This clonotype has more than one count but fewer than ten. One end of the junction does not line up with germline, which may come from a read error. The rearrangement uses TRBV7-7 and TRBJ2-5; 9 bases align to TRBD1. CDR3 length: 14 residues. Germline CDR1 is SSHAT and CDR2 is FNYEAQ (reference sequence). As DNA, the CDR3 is TGTGCTAGCAGCCCGGGACAGGGTGGGGAGACCCAGTACTTC. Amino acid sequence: CASSPGQGGETQYF.

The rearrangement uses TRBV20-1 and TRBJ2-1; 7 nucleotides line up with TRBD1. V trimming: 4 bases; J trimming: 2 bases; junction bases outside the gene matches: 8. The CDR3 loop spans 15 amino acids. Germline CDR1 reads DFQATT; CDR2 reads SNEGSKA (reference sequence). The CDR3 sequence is CSATPPGQPYNEQFF. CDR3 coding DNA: TGCAGTGCTACCCCCCCGGGACAGCCCTACAATGAGCAGTTCTTC.

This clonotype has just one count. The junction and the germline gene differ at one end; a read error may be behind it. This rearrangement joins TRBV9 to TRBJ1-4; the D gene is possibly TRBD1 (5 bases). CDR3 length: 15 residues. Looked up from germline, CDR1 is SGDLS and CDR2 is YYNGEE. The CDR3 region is CASSEQAREDEKLSF. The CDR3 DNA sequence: TGTGCCAGCAGTGAACAGGCTAGGGAAGATGAAAAACTGTCTTTT.

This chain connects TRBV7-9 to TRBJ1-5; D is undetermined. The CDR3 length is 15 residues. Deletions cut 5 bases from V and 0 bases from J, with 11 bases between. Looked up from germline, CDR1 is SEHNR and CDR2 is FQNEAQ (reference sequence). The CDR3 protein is CASSLGRTSNQPQHF. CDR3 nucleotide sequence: TGTGCCAGCAGCCTGGGCAGGACTAGCAATCAGCCCCAGCATTTT.

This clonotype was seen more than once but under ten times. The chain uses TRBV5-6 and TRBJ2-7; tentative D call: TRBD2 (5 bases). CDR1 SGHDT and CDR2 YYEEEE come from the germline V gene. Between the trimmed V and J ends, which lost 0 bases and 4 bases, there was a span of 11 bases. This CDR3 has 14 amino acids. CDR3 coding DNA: TGTGCCAGCAGCTTGGTGGACTCCACGTACGAGCAGTACTTC. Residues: CASSLVDSTYEQYF.

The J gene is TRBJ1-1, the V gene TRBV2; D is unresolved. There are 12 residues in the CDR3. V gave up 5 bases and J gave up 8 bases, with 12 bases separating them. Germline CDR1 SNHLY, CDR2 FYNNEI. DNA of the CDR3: TGTGCCAGCAGTTGGGCAGAAGGAGAAGCTTTCTTT. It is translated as CASSWAEGEAFF.

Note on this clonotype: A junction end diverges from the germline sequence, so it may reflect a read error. This CDR3 is CASSLRGLSSGANALTF. The CDR3 DNA reads as TGCGCCAGCAGCTTGAGGGGGCTTAGCTCTGGGGCCAACGCCCTGACTTTC. The rearrangement joins TRBV5-1 to TRBJ2-6; TRBD1 aligns across 7 bases. In germline, CDR1 is SGHRS, CDR2 YFSETQ. This CDR3 comprises 17 residues. Full variable domain (outside the CDR3, taken from reference TRBV5-1 and TRBJ2-6): KAGVTQTPRYLIKTRGQQVTLSCSPISGHRSVSWYQQTPGQGLQFLFEYFSETQRNKGNFPGRFSGRQFSNSRSEMNVSTLELGDSALYLCASSLRGLSSGANALTFGAGSRLTVL.

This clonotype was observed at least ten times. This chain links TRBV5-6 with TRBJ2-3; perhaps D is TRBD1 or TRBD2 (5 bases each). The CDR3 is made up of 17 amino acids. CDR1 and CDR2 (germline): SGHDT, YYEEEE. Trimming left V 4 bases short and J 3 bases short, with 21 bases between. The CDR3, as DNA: TGTGCCAGCAGCAAGAACCTCGGGACCGAGGGTACAGATACGCAGTATTTT. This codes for CASSKNLGTEGTDTQYF.

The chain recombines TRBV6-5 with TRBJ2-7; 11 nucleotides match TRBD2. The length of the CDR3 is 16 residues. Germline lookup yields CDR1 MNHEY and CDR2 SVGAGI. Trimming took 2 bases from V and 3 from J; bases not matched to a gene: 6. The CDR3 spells CASSYGTLAGGYEQYF. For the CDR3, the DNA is TGTGCCAGCAGTTACGGTACGCTAGCGGGAGGCTACGAGCAGTACTTC.

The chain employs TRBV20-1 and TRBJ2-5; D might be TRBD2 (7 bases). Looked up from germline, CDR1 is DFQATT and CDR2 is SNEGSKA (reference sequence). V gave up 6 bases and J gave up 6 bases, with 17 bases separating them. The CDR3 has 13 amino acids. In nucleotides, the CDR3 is TGCAGTGCGGGGGGGGCTCGTCGCAAGACCCAGTACTTC. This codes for CSAGGARRKTQYF.

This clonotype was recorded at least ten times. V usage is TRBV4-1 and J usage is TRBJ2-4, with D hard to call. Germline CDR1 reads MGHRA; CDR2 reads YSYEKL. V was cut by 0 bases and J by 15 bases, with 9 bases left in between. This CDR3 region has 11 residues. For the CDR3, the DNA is TGCGCCAGCAGCCAAGAGGCCCGGTGGTACTTC. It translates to CASSQEARWYF.